One sample yielded the 18 T cell receptor beta chains listed below, sequenced in a study of immune evolution from preneoplasia to lung adenocarcinoma. Generated by immunoSEQ multiplex PCR, the TCRdb table keeps only in-frame clones and is missing some. The repertoire holds 7,400 or so clones, with about 76% as singletons. The sequenced sample was FFPE minimally invasive lung adenocarcinoma tissue. The source of these receptors is a person aged 65-85 years with lung adenocarcinoma.

This chain joins TRBV6-6 and TRBJ2-1, with 10 bases that match TRBD2. CDR3 size: 16 residues. Germline V gives CDR1 MNHNY, CDR2 SVGAGI (reference sequence). Unmatched junction bases numbered 9, after V lost 0 bases and J lost 10 bases. This CDR3 is CASSYSLLAGDLEQFF. The CDR3 DNA sequence: TGTGCCAGCAGTTACTCGCTGCTAGCGGGGGATTTGGAGCAGTTCTTC.

The chain links TRBV5-4 to TRBJ2-3; D is undetermined. Per germline, CDR1 SGHNT and CDR2 YYREEE (reference sequence). Trimming cost V 3 bases and J 0 bases, with 14 bases left between them. The CDR3 consists of 16 residues. DNA of the CDR3: TGTGCCAGCAGCTCCCCACGAAGCCCGAGCACAGATACGCAGTATTTT. It is translated as CASSSPRSPSTDTQYF.

The chain uses TRBV11-3 and TRBJ2-5, with D possibly TRBD2 on 6 matching bases. From germline, CDR1 is SGHNT and CDR2 YENEEA. Trimming left V 8 bases short and J 5 bases short, with 15 bases between. The CDR3 loop spans 13 amino acids. The CDR3: CASGGGPGETQYF. The CDR3 nucleotides read TGTGCCAGCGGAGGAGGGCCGGGGGAGACCCAGTACTTC.

This chain links TRBV11-2 with TRBJ1-3; TRBD1 agrees at 8 bases. The CDR3 length is 13 residues. Germline V lookup: CDR1 SGHAT, CDR2 FQNNGV. V dropped 9 bases and J dropped 2; count of bases not matched to a gene: 3. The CDR3, as DNA: TGTGCCAGTGAGACAGGGGCTGGAAACACCATATATTTT. Protein sequence: CASETGAGNTIYF. The whole variable domain, filled in from reference TRBV11-2 and TRBJ1-3, reads EAGVAQSPRYKIIEKRQSVAFWCNPISGHATLYWYQQILGQGPKLLIQFQNNGVVDDSQLPKDRFSAERLKGVDSTLKIQPAKLEDSAVYLCASETGAGNTIYFGEGSWLTVV.

This clone has a single count. The chain combines TRBV2 with TRBJ2-4; D remains ambiguous. Trimming stripped 8 bases from V and 0 bases from J, with 11 bases between. The CDR3 sequence is 14 residues long. Germline assignment: CDR1 SNHLY and CDR2 FYNNEI. CDR3 coding DNA: TGTGCCAGCGGGGAAGGGCTAGCCAAAAACATTCAGTACTTC. Amino acid sequence: CASGEGLAKNIQYF.

This chain links TRBV14 with TRBJ2-2, with 7 bases matching TRBD2. CDR3 size: 16 residues. Germline V gene lookup returns CDR1 SGHDN and CDR2 FVKESK. V trimming: 3 bases; J trimming: 4 bases; junction bases outside the gene matches: 8. The CDR3, as DNA: TGTGCCAGCAGCCAGTCTGGCGGGAGCTTCACCGGGGAGCTGTTTTTT. Its protein product is CASSQSGGSFTGELFF. Full variable domain (outside the CDR3, taken from reference TRBV14 and TRBJ2-2): EAGVTQFPSHSVIEKGQTVTLRCDPISGHDNLYWYRRVMGKEIKFLLHFVKESKQDESGMPNNRFLAERTGGTYSTLKVQPAELEDSGVYFCASSQSGGSFTGELFFGEGSRLTVL.

There are a few counts of this clone. CDR3 sequence (DNA): TGCGCCAGCAGTTTAGCGGGGGGGCTGGGCACAGATACGCAGTATTTT. Translation gives CASSLAGGLGTDTQYF. This chain joins TRBV5-1 and TRBJ2-3, with 11 positions matching TRBD2. Germline CDR1 is SGHRS and CDR2 is YFSETQ. The CDR3 contains 16 residues. The trim removed 5 bases at V and 1 base at J, leaving 6 bases unmatched.

The chain recombines TRBV7-2 with TRBJ1-4; TRBD1 aligns across 7 bases. Germline V lookup: CDR1 SGHTA, CDR2 FQGNSA. CDR3 size: 16 residues. V lost 1 base to trimming and J lost 6 bases; unmatched junction nucleotides: 8. The CDR3 DNA sequence: TGTGCCAGCAGCTTAGTGACAGGGCGCCGGGATGAAAAACTGTTTTTT. Protein: CASSLVTGRRDEKLFF.

The V call is TRBV28, the J call TRBJ2-3, with D unresolved. The CDR3 totals 12 residues. Germline CDR1 MDHEN, CDR2 SYDVKM. V lost 4 bases to trimming and J lost 4 bases, with 6 bases between them. CDR3 in amino acids: CASSSFADTQYF. The CDR3 DNA reads TGTGCCAGCAGTTCCTTTGCAGATACGCAGTATTTT.

By proportion, this clone is large. V is TRBV4-2 and J is TRBJ1-4; no definite D call. With 4 bases removed from V and 0 bases from J, the gap between germline ends came to 6 bases. The CDR3 covers 14 residues. Germline CDR1 reads LGHNA; CDR2 reads YNFKEQ. The DNA of the CDR3 is TGTGCCAGCAGCCCGGGAGCAACTAATGAAAAACTGTTTTTT. Its protein product is CASSPGATNEKLFF.

The chain joins TRBV5-1 to TRBJ1-3; D call uncertain. The CDR3 totals 16 residues. Germline V gene lookup returns CDR1 SGHRS and CDR2 YFSETQ. V lost 4 bases and J lost 0, with 14 bases in between. The CDR3 DNA is TGCGCCAGCAGCCCGGACGGGGTACACTCTGGAAACACCATATATTTT. Its protein product is CASSPDGVHSGNTIYF.

This clone has only a few counts. V gene TRBV11-3 combines with J gene TRBJ1-6; D not certain. The CDR3 spans 13 residues. With 4 bases removed from V and 7 bases from J, the gap between germline ends came to 8 bases. The germline V gene encodes CDR1 SGHNT and CDR2 YENEEA. This CDR3 reads CASSSTANSPLHF. The CDR3 region has the DNA TGTGCCAGCAGCTCTACAGCGAATTCACCCCTCCACTTT.

The chain links TRBV29-1 to TRBJ1-2, with 7 bases identical to TRBD1. Losses at the gene ends were 7 bases for V and 6 bases for J; bases not matched to a gene: 5. The CDR3 contains 11 residues. The germline gives CDR1 SQVTM, CDR2 ANQGSEA. The CDR3: CSGDRVDGYTF. The CDR3 bases are TGCAGCGGTGACAGGGTTGATGGCTACACCTTC.

The chain is built from TRBV29-1 and TRBJ2-3; 10 bases match TRBD1. The CDR3 is 14 amino acids. The V gene end was trimmed by 7 bases and the J gene end by 2 bases; junction bases not matched to a gene: 6. The germline gives CDR1 SQVTM, CDR2 ANQGSEA. CDR3 residues: CSAGTGVHTDTQYF. The CDR3 coding sequence is TGCAGCGCCGGGACAGGGGTCCACACAGATACGCAGTATTTT.

Of note for this clone: Its ends do not fully match the called genes, so a read error is possible. The chain recombines TRBV27 with TRBJ2-7; TRBD1 matches 10 bases. The germline gives CDR1 MNHEY, CDR2 SMNVEV (reference sequence). CDR3 length: 13 amino acids. The CDR3 spells CTSRTGGVNEQYF. In nucleotides, the CDR3 is TGTACCAGCAGGACAGGGGGAGTTAACGAGCAGTACTTC.

The gene calls are TRBV30 and TRBJ1-3, with D unresolved. The V end lost 4 bases, the J end lost 11 bases, and 18 bases lay between the germline ends. The CDR3 totals 13 residues. The germline gives CDR1 GTSNPN, CDR2 SVGIG (reference sequence). The CDR3 sequence is CAWTPITVGAIYF. CDR3 DNA sequence: TGTGCCTGGACTCCAATTACAGTCGGCGCCATATATTTT.

The chain recombines TRBV19 with TRBJ1-5; D not certain. Per the germline V gene, CDR1 is LNHDA and CDR2 is SQIVND (reference sequence). The CDR3 is made up of 15 amino acids. V dropped 1 base and J dropped 0 bases, with 7 bases sitting between them. The CDR3, as DNA: TGTGCCAGTAGTATAGGACCCTATAGCAATCAGCCCCAGCATTTT. This sequence encodes CASSIGPYSNQPQHF.

This sequence joins TRBV2 and TRBJ1-4, with a possible D match to TRBD1 (6 bases). V was clipped by 4 bases and J by 8 bases, with 14 bases between them. CDR1 and CDR2 (germline): SNHLY, FYNNEI. The CDR3 contains 14 residues. The DNA of the CDR3 is TGTGCCAGCAGTGTCAGTACAGGGCGGGAAAAACTGTTTTTT. This translates into CASSVSTGREKLFF.